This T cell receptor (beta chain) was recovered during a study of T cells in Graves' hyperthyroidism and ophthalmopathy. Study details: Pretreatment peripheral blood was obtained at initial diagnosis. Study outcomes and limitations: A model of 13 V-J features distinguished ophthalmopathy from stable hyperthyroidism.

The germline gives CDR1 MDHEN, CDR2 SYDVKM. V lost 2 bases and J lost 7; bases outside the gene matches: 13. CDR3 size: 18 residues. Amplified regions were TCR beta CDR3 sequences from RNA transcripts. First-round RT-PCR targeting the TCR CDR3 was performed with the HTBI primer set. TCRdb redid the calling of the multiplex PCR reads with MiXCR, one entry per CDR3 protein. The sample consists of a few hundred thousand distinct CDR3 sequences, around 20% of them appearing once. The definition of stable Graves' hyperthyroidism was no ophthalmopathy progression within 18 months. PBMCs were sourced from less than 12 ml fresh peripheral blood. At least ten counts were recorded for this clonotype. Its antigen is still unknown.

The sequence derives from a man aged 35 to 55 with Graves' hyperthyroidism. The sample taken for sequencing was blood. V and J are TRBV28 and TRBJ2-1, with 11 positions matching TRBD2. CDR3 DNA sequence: TGTGCCAGCAGTTTAGCGGCTAGCGGGGGGATTATTGGGAATGAGCAGTTCTTC. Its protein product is CASSLAASGGIIGNEQFF.